Presented here are 8 T cell receptor beta chains from one specimen sequenced in a study of shared clonotypes between healthy human individuals (TCRdb year 2020). The library was prepared using the immunoSEQ multiplex PCR assay. Imported from immuneACCESS, the table was reduced by TCRdb to in-frame sequences with V and J called. These copies leave out some clones; in studies compared against another copy, an unresolved V gene accounts for under half, and the cause of the remainder is not known. This sample holds some 2.3 million clones; about 92% were observed only once. 0.3% to 0.4% of the sample belongs to the ten largest clones. Sequencing input: naive CD4+ T cells from PBMCs. The sample's cell subset or site label is to be understood as: CD45RA+ positively selected. These receptors all come from a man aged 18 to 29 in good health. Some clones in this sample may be carry-over from other donors' samples.

This chain joins TRBV18 and TRBJ2-2; TRBD2 matches 8 bases. Germline V CDR1 and CDR2: KGHSH, LQKENI. CDR3 length equals 17 residues. The V gene end was trimmed by 0 bases and the J gene end by 2 bases; junction bases not matched to a gene: 5. This CDR3 reads CASSPPGSGRNTGELFF. CDR3 DNA: TGTGCCAGCTCACCACCGGGGAGCGGGAGAAACACCGGGGAGCTGTTTTTT.

V and J are TRBV27 and TRBJ1-1; 9 positions match TRBD1. Unmatched junction bases numbered 6, after V lost 6 bases and J lost 4 bases. The CDR3 consists of 14 residues. Germline values: CDR1 MNHEY, CDR2 SMNVEV (reference sequence). The CDR3 here is CASRGQGRSTEAFF. The DNA of the CDR3 is TGTGCCAGCAGGGGACAGGGAAGAAGCACTGAAGCTTTCTTT.

The genes are TRBV6-5 and TRBJ2-3; D might be TRBD2 (6 bases). Germline CDR1 reads MNHEY; CDR2 reads SVGAGI. Trimming took off 2 bases at V and 0 bases at J, with 9 bases between the two ends. The CDR3 has 15 amino acids. The CDR3 DNA follows: TGTGCCAGCAGTTACGATGGGACTAGCACAGATACGCAGTATTTT. This encodes CASSYDGTSTDTQYF.

V and J are TRBV15 and TRBJ2-6, with D perhaps given as TRBD1 or TRBD2 (5 bases each). CDR1 is LNHNV, CDR2 YYDKDF, per germline (reference sequence). The CDR3 runs 17 residues. The ends were cut back, 7 bases at V and 0 bases at J, with 16 bases in the middle. CDR3 DNA sequence: TGTGCCACCACCCAGAGGGGCGGCCTCTCTGGGGCCAACGTCCTGACTTTC. Encoded protein: CATTQRGGLSGANVLTF. The full variable domain, its missing parts supplied by reference TRBV15 and TRBJ2-6, is DAMVIQNPRYQVTQFGKPVTLSCSQTLNHNVMYWYQQKSSQAPKLLFHYYDKDFNNEADTPDNFQSRRPNTSFCFLDIRSPGLGDTAMYLCATTQRGGLSGANVLTFGAGSRLTVL.

This chain connects TRBV5-1 to TRBJ2-7; 7 bases align to TRBD1. Trimming removed 4 bases from V and 0 bases from J; junction bases left unmatched: 13. The germline V gene encodes CDR1 SGHRS and CDR2 YFSETQ. There are 17 residues in the CDR3. Here the CDR3 reads CASSRYAGTVTSYEQYF. The CDR3 DNA sequence: TGCGCCAGCAGCCGATACGCCGGGACAGTGACCTCCTACGAGCAGTACTTC.

To note about this clone: The same CDR3 is also encoded by other DNA sequences in this sample. The rearrangement links TRBV11-2 to TRBJ2-5, with no clear D. Trimming took 2 bases from V and 5 from J, leaving 3 bases between them. The CDR3 contains 11 residues. Per the germline V gene, CDR1 is SGHAT and CDR2 is FQNNGV. CDR3 in amino acids: CASSLSETQYF. DNA for the CDR3: TGTGCCAGCAGCTTATCGGAGACCCAGTACTTC.

On this clone itself: The junction does not match germline at one end; this may be a read error. The V gene is TRBV19, the J gene TRBJ1-1; D might be TRBD1 (6 bases). Per the germline V gene, CDR1 is LNHDA and CDR2 is SQIVND (reference sequence). The CDR3 extends over 13 amino acids. Here the CDR3 DNA reads TGTGCCAGTAGTCGCCGGGGGGACAAAGCCGTGGTCTTT. Translation gives CASSRRGDKAVVF.

This rearrangement joins TRBV7-9 to TRBJ2-7; TRBD2 aligns across 7 bases. CDR1 is SEHNR, CDR2 FQNEAQ, per germline (reference sequence). V lost 4 bases and J lost 5; bases outside the gene matches: 2. This CDR3 contains 12 residues. The CDR3 protein is CASSSREDEQYF. The CDR3 DNA follows: TGTGCCAGCAGCTCCCGGGAGGACGAGCAGTACTTC.